The clone carrying this TCR beta chain occurred a few times. Its antigen remains unidentified. V dropped 4 bases and J dropped 4; count of bases not matched to a gene: 11. Germline values: CDR1 MGHRA, CDR2 YSYEKL. CDR3 length equals 16 residues. The data were taken from a study of T cells after yellow fever vaccination. Study results and caveats: Reappearance after the booster was seen for most primary-vaccination clones, at approximately 97% CD4 and 85% to 90% CD8. The secondary T-cell response peaked on day 5, not day 15, but was weaker.

Conversion of TCR transcripts into cDNA relied on 5'RACE template switching, which added a universal primer site and UMIs. TCRdb redid the calling of the 5' RACE reads with MiXCR, one entry per CDR3 protein. The sample consists of nearly 300,000 distinct CDR3 sequences, around 8.6% of them appearing once. J is TRBJ2-5 and V is TRBV4-1; 8 bases map to TRBD1. The sequence came from a man in his late teens or twenties who received the YFV17D yellow fever vaccine. Here the sequenced sample was CD4+ T cells sorted from PBMCs, taken 5 days after the yellow fever booster vaccination. The DNA for the CDR3 is TGCGCCAGCAGCCCGTCCGGACAGGGTGAGGCAGAGACCCAGTACTTC. Protein: CASSPSGQGEAETQYF.